The rows below give T cell receptor beta chains drawn from one sample of a study of T cells after yellow fever vaccination. TCRdb independently ran MiXCR on the 5' RACE reads; one entry per CDR3 protein. The data contain hundreds of thousands of distinct CDR3 sequences, 15% to 20% of them singletons. The material was PBMCs, obtained 15 days after the yellow fever booster vaccination. The origin of the receptors is a man aged 25 to 40 who received the YFV17D yellow fever vaccine. Each CDR3 is given with its conserved first and last residue. D genes are given only for firm matches. Rows may omit the clone size; those that give it use once, few, many or a size class.

j_call d_call clone_size v_call cdr3_aa cdr3_nt
TRBJ2-7 TRBD2 NA TRBV7-9 CASSWTSGEQYF TGTGCCAGCAGCTGGACTAGCGGCGAGCAGTACTTC
TRBJ2-3 NA many TRBV12-3/TRBV12-4 CASSFSSGGDTQYF TGTGCCAGCAGTTTTTCATCCGGCGGGGATACGCAGTATTTT
TRBJ2-1 TRBD2 few TRBV5-6 CASSPTAGAFNEQFF TGTGCCAGCAGCCCCACAGCGGGAGCGTTCAATGAGCAGTTCTTC
TRBJ2-1 TRBD2 few TRBV7-2 CASRRPPTSANEQFF TGTGCCAGCAGGCGCCCTCCTACTAGCGCCAATGAGCAGTTCTTC
TRBJ2-2 NA many TRBV7-9 CASSLLENTGELFF TGTGCCAGCAGCTTATTGGAGAACACCGGGGAGCTGTTTTTT
TRBJ2-1 NA NA TRBV7-9 CASSLALASSYNEQFF TGTGCCAGCAGCTTAGCACTAGCAAGCTCCTACAATGAGCAGTTCTTC
TRBJ2-1 TRBD1 few TRBV6-5 CASRTGTGIGEQFF TGTGCCAGCAGAACCGGGACAGGGATCGGTGAGCAGTTCTTC
TRBJ1-5 NA NA TRBV5-1 CASSLGGESNQPQHF TGCGCCAGCAGCTTGGGAGGGGAAAGCAATCAGCCCCAGCATTTT
TRBJ2-2 TRBD2 few TRBV28 CASVGLVNTGELFF TGTGCCAGCGTGGGACTAGTTAACACCGGGGAGCTGTTTTTT
TRBJ2-1 NA NA TRBV7-2 CASSLIEDGYKNEQFF TGTGCCAGCAGCTTAATCGAAGACGGGTATAAGAATGAGCAGTTCTTC
TRBJ2-3 NA NA TRBV10-3 CAISDGGTDTQYF TGTGCCATCAGTGATGGCGGCACAGATACGCAGTATTTT
TRBJ2-1 TRBD2 few TRBV3-1 CASSQVPGLAGVEQFF TGTGCCAGCAGCCAGGTTCCGGGACTAGCGGGAGTTGAGCAGTTCTTC
TRBJ2-1 NA NA TRBV5-4 CASSFRRGSSYNEQFF TGTGCCAGCAGCTTTCGGAGAGGATCCTCCTACAATGAGCAGTTCTTC
TRBJ2-2 NA NA TRBV3-1 CASSPADSITGELFF TGTGCCAGCAGCCCAGCCGACAGTATCACCGGGGAGCTGTTTTTT
TRBJ2-3 TRBD1 few TRBV20-1 CSQGDTDTQYF TGCAGTCAGGGGGACACAGATACGCAGTATTTT
TRBJ2-7 NA NA TRBV7-2 CASSSLGARDEQYF TGTGCCAGCAGCTCCCTCGGGGCCAGGGACGAGCAGTACTTC
TRBJ2-1 TRBD2 few TRBV3-1 CASSRHPSGSTDEQFF TGTGCCAGCAGCCGCCATCCTAGCGGGAGTACGGATGAGCAGTTCTTC
TRBJ2-1 TRBD2 NA TRBV11-3 CASSTGTSGSGEQFF TGTGCCAGCAGTACTGGGACTAGCGGGAGTGGAGAGCAGTTCTTC
TRBJ2-7 TRBD1 few TRBV13 CASSRTGREQYF TGTGCCAGCAGCCGGACAGGGAGGGAGCAGTACTTC
TRBJ2-3 TRBD1 NA TRBV28 CASSYSQGITDTQYF TGTGCCAGCAGTTATTCACAGGGGATCACAGATACGCAGTATTTT
TRBJ2-7 NA NA TRBV7-2 CASSSGGPGGYYEQYF TGTGCCAGCAGCTCTGGAGGGCCCGGGGGCTACTACGAGCAGTACTTC
TRBJ2-1 TRBD1 few TRBV7-9 CASSPGGKNNEQFF TGTGCCAGCAGCCCAGGGGGCAAGAACAATGAGCAGTTCTTC
TRBJ2-2 TRBD1 few TRBV3-1 CASRGQGINTGELFF TGTGCCAGCAGGGGACAGGGGATCAACACCGGGGAGCTGTTTTTT
TRBJ2-7 TRBD1 NA TRBV7-2 CASTPTGGDSYEQYF TGTGCCAGCACCCCGACAGGGGGAGACTCCTACGAGCAGTACTTC